This is a list of T cell receptor beta chains from one sample in a study of blood T cell repertoires in COVID-19. Measured with immunoSEQ multiplex PCR; TCRdb has only the in-frame clones, and not every one. The data show about 250,000 clones, over 75% seen once. Sequencing was carried out using peripheral blood. The receptors were sampled from an elderly woman with acute or convalescent COVID-19. The CDR3 runs from the conserved cysteine through the conserved F or W. Each record gives: D gene, clone size, J gene, V gene, CDR3 DNA, CDR3 protein. The D gene is left open where the match is weak. The size field is filled for only some rows; it gives once, few, many or a size class.

-,-,TRBJ2-1,TRBV5-1,TGCGCCAGCACCAAGGGGGAGCCCCACAATGAGCAGTTCTTC,CASTKGEPHNEQFF
TRBD2,-,TRBJ2-1,TRBV4-2,TGTGCCAGCAGCCAAGTACTAGCGGGGGTGTACAATGAGCAGTTCTTC,CASSQVLAGVYNEQFF
-,once,TRBJ2-7,TRBV15,TGTGCCACCAGCAGAGATCCTAGCGACGAGCAGTACTTC,CATSRDPSDEQYF
-,-,TRBJ1-1,TRBV5-1,TGCGCCAGCAGCTGGGAACCACAGGGTCGCACTGAAGCTTTCTTT,CASSWEPQGRTEAFF
TRBD2,-,TRBJ2-5,TRBV5-1,TGCGCCAGCAGCTTGGGCGTTACTAGCGGGGGAGAGACCCAGTACTTC,CASSLGVTSGGETQYF
-,-,TRBJ2-3,TRBV28,TGTGCCAGCACGGGCACAGATACGCAGTATTTT,CASTGTDTQYF
-,-,TRBJ2-3,TRBV3-1/TRBV3-2,TGTGCCAGCAGCCGTGGACAGCCCAGCACAGATACGCAGTATTTT,CASSRGQPSTDTQYF
-,-,TRBJ2-2,TRBV14,TGTGCCAGCAGTGGTTGGCAGGGAGGAACCGGGGAGCTGTTTTTT,CASSGWQGGTGELFF
-,once,TRBJ2-3,TRBV10-3,TGTGCCATCAGCATGACACACCGCACAGATACGCAGTATTTT,CAISMTHRTDTQYF
-,-,TRBJ1-1,TRBV6-5,TGTGCCAGCAGTTTTGACACCCGCTCCACTGAAGCTTTCTTT,CASSFDTRSTEAFF
-,-,TRBJ2-4,TRBV3-1/TRBV3-2,TGTGCCAGCAGGGAAGGCGGGAAAAACATTCAGTACTTC,CASREGGKNIQYF
-,-,TRBJ2-2,TRBV6-5,TGTGCCAGCAGTTACGGTGGGGTTAGGGGCACCGGGGAGCTGTTTTTT,CASSYGGVRGTGELFF
TRBD1,-,TRBJ2-1,TRBV4-1,TGCGCCAGCAGCCGAGGACAGGGGGTTTACAATGAGCAGTTCTTC,CASSRGQGVYNEQFF
-,-,TRBJ1-1,TRBV3-1/TRBV3-2,TGTGCCAGCAGCCACTCGGCGGCGGGTGAAGCTTTCTTT,CASSHSAAGEAFF
-,-,TRBJ2-7,TRBV12-3/TRBV12-4,TGTGCCAGCAGTAGGGCCACGGGGTACGAGCAGTACTTC,CASSRATGYEQYF
-,-,TRBJ1-5,TRBV6-5,TGTGCCAGCAGCGACGCCTGGGGCAGCAATCAGCCCCAGCATTTT,CASSDAWGSNQPQHF
-,-,TRBJ1-2,TRBV30,TGTGCCTGGACCCTACAGTATGGCTACACCTTC,CAWTLQYGYTF
-,-,TRBJ1-5,TRBV28,TGTGCCAGCAGTTTCCCGGGGATTGGGAGCAATCAGCCCCAGCATTTT,CASSFPGIGSNQPQHF
TRBD1,-,TRBJ1-2,TRBV5-1,TGCGCCAGCAGCTTGGTCCGCGGGACAGGGGTTAGTGGCTACACCTTC,CASSLVRGTGVSGYTF
-,-,TRBJ1-2,TRBV2,TGTGCCAGCAGTGAGTTCTTACGGTGGGGCTACACCTTC,CASSEFLRWGYTF